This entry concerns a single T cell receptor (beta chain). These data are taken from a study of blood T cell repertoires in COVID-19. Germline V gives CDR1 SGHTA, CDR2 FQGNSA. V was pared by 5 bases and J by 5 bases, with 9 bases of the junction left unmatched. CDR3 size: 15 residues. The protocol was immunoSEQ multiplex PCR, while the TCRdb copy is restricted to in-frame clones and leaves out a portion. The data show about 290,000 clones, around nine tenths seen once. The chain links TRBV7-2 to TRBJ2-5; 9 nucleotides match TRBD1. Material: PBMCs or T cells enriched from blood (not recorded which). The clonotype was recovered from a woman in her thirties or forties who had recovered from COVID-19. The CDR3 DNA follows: TGTGCCAGCAGCACCTACAGGGGGCGCAGGGAGACCCAGTACTTC. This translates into CASSTYRGRRETQYF.